These T cell receptor beta chains were read from a single sample in a study of T cells in localized non-small cell lung cancer. Clones were sequenced by immunoSEQ multiplex PCR, and TCRdb holds only the in-frame ones, with some missing. The data hold about 33,000 clones, with 90% observed a single time. The sample consisted of peripheral blood, taken before any cancer treatment. The receptors were sampled from a man aged 35 to 70 with stage I lung adenocarcinoma. The CDR3 runs from the conserved cysteine through the conserved F or W. D genes are given only for firm matches. Size is omitted from some rows. Given values are once, few, many or a class for expanded clones.

clone_size: -; d_call: -; v_call: TRBV5-1; j_call: TRBJ1-1; cdr3_nt: TGCGCCAGCAGCTTTCCGGGACAGAACACTGAAGCTTTCTTT; cdr3_aa: CASSFPGQNTEAFF
clone_size: -; d_call: TRBD1; v_call: TRBV6-4; j_call: TRBJ2-3; cdr3_nt: TGTGCCAGCAGTCCGACAGGGGCGTTGAATACGCAGTATTTT; cdr3_aa: CASSPTGALNTQYF
clone_size: -; d_call: TRBD1; v_call: TRBV10-3; j_call: TRBJ1-5; cdr3_nt: TGTGCCATCAGTGAGGCTGACAGGGGCCATCAGCCCCAGCATTTT; cdr3_aa: CAISEADRGHQPQHF
clone_size: -; d_call: -; v_call: TRBV6-1; j_call: TRBJ1-6; cdr3_nt: TGTGCCAGCCGACTCGGGCCGGATAGTTCACCCCTCCACTTT; cdr3_aa: CASRLGPDSSPLHF
clone_size: -; d_call: -; v_call: TRBV6-5; j_call: TRBJ1-6; cdr3_nt: TGTGCCAGCAGTCCGGGGGGAGGAGGTTCACCCCTCCACTTT; cdr3_aa: CASSPGGGGSPLHF
clone_size: -; d_call: TRBD1; v_call: TRBV6-6; j_call: TRBJ1-2; cdr3_nt: TGTGCCAGCAGTTTGGGACAGGGGATCTATGGCTACACCTTC; cdr3_aa: CASSLGQGIYGYTF
clone_size: -; d_call: TRBD1; v_call: TRBV7-2; j_call: TRBJ1-2; cdr3_nt: TGTGCCAGCAGCTCAGGGGGAAGAGGCTTTAACTATGGCTACACCTTC; cdr3_aa: CASSSGGRGFNYGYTF
clone_size: -; d_call: -; v_call: TRBV2; j_call: TRBJ1-1; cdr3_nt: TGTGCCAGCAGTGCAGGAGGGAACACTGAAGCTTTCTTT; cdr3_aa: CASSAGGNTEAFF
clone_size: -; d_call: -; v_call: TRBV7-2; j_call: TRBJ1-3; cdr3_nt: TGTGCCAGCAGCTTTCCGGGAAACACCATATATTTT; cdr3_aa: CASSFPGNTIYF
clone_size: few; d_call: TRBD1; v_call: TRBV13; j_call: TRBJ1-1; cdr3_nt: TGTGCCAGCAGCCCCTGGGACAGGGATACTGAAGCTTTCTTT; cdr3_aa: CASSPWDRDTEAFF
clone_size: -; d_call: -; v_call: TRBV4-1; j_call: TRBJ1-1; cdr3_nt: TGCGCCAGCAGCCAAGATCCCAACTCAGAAGCTTTCTTT; cdr3_aa: CASSQDPNSEAFF
clone_size: -; d_call: -; v_call: TRBV29-1; j_call: TRBJ1-1; cdr3_nt: TGCAGCGTTCTTCGAGAGGAAGCTTTCTTT; cdr3_aa: CSVLREEAFF
clone_size: -; d_call: TRBD2; v_call: TRBV7-2; j_call: TRBJ2-1; cdr3_nt: TGTGCCAGCAGCTCGTCGGGGGGGAATGAGCAGTTCTTC; cdr3_aa: CASSSSGGNEQFF
clone_size: -; d_call: TRBD1; v_call: TRBV6-1; j_call: TRBJ2-2; cdr3_nt: TGTGCCAGCAGTTCAACAGGGGGCACCGGGGAGCTGTTTTTT; cdr3_aa: CASSSTGGTGELFF
clone_size: -; d_call: -; v_call: TRBV7-2; j_call: TRBJ1-1; cdr3_nt: TGTGCCAGCAGCTTATATGTTCCTGAAGCTTTCTTT; cdr3_aa: CASSLYVPEAFF
clone_size: -; d_call: TRBD2; v_call: TRBV6-6; j_call: TRBJ2-5; cdr3_nt: TGTGCCAGCAGAATCTCCGGGGGGACGACACAAGAGACCCAGTACTTC; cdr3_aa: CASRISGGTTQETQYF
clone_size: -; d_call: -; v_call: TRBV12-5; j_call: TRBJ1-2; cdr3_nt: TGTGCTAGTGGTCCCCGTAGTACTCACGGCTACACCTTC; cdr3_aa: CASGPRSTHGYTF
clone_size: -; d_call: -; v_call: TRBV2; j_call: TRBJ1-1; cdr3_nt: TGTGCCGTGCAAGTGGGACGGTATAACACTGAAGCTTTCTTT; cdr3_aa: CAVQVGRYNTEAFF
clone_size: -; d_call: -; v_call: TRBV5-5; j_call: TRBJ2-7; cdr3_nt: TGTGCCAGCAGCTTGTGGGGGACCTACGAGCAGTACTTC; cdr3_aa: CASSLWGTYEQYF
clone_size: -; d_call: -; v_call: TRBV19; j_call: TRBJ1-5; cdr3_nt: TGTGCCAGTAGAACGCCAACAGATCATAGCAATCAGCCCCAGCATTTT; cdr3_aa: CASRTPTDHSNQPQHF
clone_size: -; d_call: -; v_call: TRBV5-6; j_call: TRBJ2-1; cdr3_nt: TGTGCCAGCAGCTTGGTCGGGGCAGGGGCCAATGAGCAGTTCTTC; cdr3_aa: CASSLVGAGANEQFF
clone_size: -; d_call: -; v_call: TRBV2; j_call: TRBJ2-3; cdr3_nt: TGTGCCAGCAGTGAATCCCCTGGGGGTACGCAGTATTTT; cdr3_aa: CASSESPGGTQYF